This T cell receptor (beta chain) was identified in a study of blood T cells in healthy people across ages. The study, taken as a whole, reports: Total diversity from one million sequenced T cells was likely underestimated.

Then a second PCR, running roughly 7 to 11 cycles, was carried out with a sample-barcoded 5' primer and a J-beta primer mix. TCRdb itself ran the 5' RACE reads through MiXCR, one entry per CDR3 protein. The repertoire includes about 1.5 million distinct CDR3 sequences, 35% to 45% of them detected once, and less than 5% sits in the top ten. Germline assignment: CDR1 SGDLS and CDR2 YYNGEE. This CDR3 region has 14 residues. V dropped 4 bases and J dropped 2 bases, with 13 bases sitting between them. In regard to this clonotype: The target antigen is unknown.

This TCR was recovered from a woman aged 18-35 years in good health. The V gene is TRBV9, the J gene TRBJ2-7, with D possibly matching TRBD1 (6 bases). The sample consisted of blood. The CDR3 DNA reads TGTGCCAGCAGCCCCCATACAGGGCCCTACGAGCAGTACTTC. It is translated as CASSPHTGPYEQYF.